This TCR beta chain stems from a study of T cell responses to AZD1222 COVID-19 vaccine. This clone was observed once. The germline V and J ends were trimmed by 3 bases and 3 bases, with 6 bases remaining between them. This CDR3 has 12 amino acids. Germline V gives CDR1 SGHRS, CDR2 YFSETQ. The table came from immunoSEQ multiplex PCR; TCRdb's copy has only in-frame clones and leaves some out. Among 80,000 to 100,000 clones listed, 80% to 90% were seen once. The origin of this receptor is an adult who received the AZD1222 COVID-19 vaccine. The sequences come from peripheral blood, collected 28 days after the second AZD1222 dose. This chain joins TRBV5-1 and TRBJ1-1; D uncertain. CDR3 in DNA: TGCGCCAGCAGCTGGGTGGACACTGAAGCTTTCTTT. Protein sequence: CASSWVDTEAFF.